This T cell receptor (beta chain) is drawn from a study of T cell responses to AZD1222 COVID-19 vaccine. Findings and caveats of the study: Donor demographics were predominantly white British with a female majority; clonal diversity may be underestimated.

This clone was seen only a few times. The antigen is unknown. There are 15 residues in the CDR3. Germline V lookup: CDR1 SGHTA, CDR2 FQGTGA. V shed 8 bases and J 3 bases; nucleotides not matched to a gene: 11. Repertoires were generated with immunoSEQ multiplex PCR, while TCRdb's copy carries only in-frame clones and drops some. The sample records around 78,000 clones, about 90% being singletons. The J gene is TRBJ2-3, the V gene TRBV7-3; TRBD2 agrees at 7 bases. The clonotype comes from an adult in good health. Sequenced here: peripheral blood, sampled on day 0 of AZD1222 vaccination. The DNA of the CDR3 is TGTGCCAGCTCCGGCGGCACTAGCGAAACAGATACGCAGTATTTT. The encoded protein is CASSGGTSETDTQYF.